This T cell receptor beta chain is from a study of shared clonotypes between healthy human individuals. Looking at the study overall: The study enrolled two women and three men aged 18 to 49.

Study-level points and caveats: Several donors showed sharing of around 5% of naive CD4 clonotypes. Sequencing depth was expected to influence donor clonotype sharing.

This CDR3 comprises 14 residues. CDR1 and CDR2 from the germline V gene are MNHNY and SVGAGI (reference sequence). V was trimmed by 5 bases and J by 4 bases, leaving 14 bases between them. Assay used: immunoSEQ multiplex PCR; TCRdb lists only in-frame clones, some missing. The sample has about 2.4 million clones, approximately 93% seen once; the top ten hold 0.36%. A word on this clone: What it binds is unknown.

Every one of the donors was a Caucasian adult that lived in Nashville, Tennessee. The rearrangement joins TRBV6-6 to TRBJ1-2; possibly TRBD1 for D (5 bases). Sequencing used naive CD4+ T cells from PBMCs. Documented subset: CD45RA+ positively selected. This clonotype originated in a man between 18 and 29 years old in good health. Some clones in this sample may be carry-over from other donors' samples. The CDR3 spells CASSPPGLSYGYTF. Written as DNA, the CDR3 is TGTGCCAGCAGTCCGCCAGGGCTCTCCTATGGCTACACCTTC.